One TCR beta chain is described in this entry. No cognate antigen has been identified for it. No base quality values were provided; no much bigger clone lies one nucleotide off. At the DNA level, this CDR3 is encoded by other sequences in the same sample as well. The collaborating institutions used their own protocols to collect whole blood in K2EDTA tubes. For TCRbeta analysis, collaborator samples were shipped as frozen whole blood, as isolated PBMCs, or as DNA extracted from either sample type. This record comes from a study of blood T cell repertoires in COVID-19 (dated by TCRdb to the early 2020s). For the wider study: Samples covering the acute and convalescent phases of COVID-19 were provided by collaborators in the United States, Italy and Spain. Where available, HLA class I and class II types were obtained from metadata supplied by the sample provider rather than from assay-based typing. The prospective study material was composed of cDNA or gDNA derived from T cells, B-cell-depleted T cells, or PBMCs. The repertoires were made available in a free public database intended to serve as a resource for research on the immune response to SARS-CoV-2. Deeply sampled blood TCRbeta repertoires from subjects exposed to, actively infected with, or recovered from COVID-19 were included in the dataset. Samples were obtained from the ongoing ImmuneRACE study (first 160 participants) and from 950 to 1,500 subjects provided by 6 global collaborators. The sample metadata nearly always contained a de-identified subject ID, COVID-19 status, age in years and sex.

CDR1 and CDR2 were assigned from the germline V gene (reference sequence) as SEHNR and FQNEAQ. Counted from cysteine to phenylalanine, this CDR3 has 15 amino acids. Just the 45-base CDR3 DNA is kept, in frame starting at base 1. V lost 5 bases and J lost 2 bases, and the count of bases not matched to a germline gene is 6. Points the paper makes about the study in general: The amount of clinical and demographic metadata varied by source and participant and was provided uncurated.

The immunoSEQ Assay, a bias-controlled multiplex PCR, was used to amplify TCRbeta CDR3 regions from genomic DNA. In the authors' own workflow: The number of nucleated cells in each sample was estimated from the amplification of reference gene primers within the assay. Sequence reads were collapsed and filtered to measure the absolute abundance of every unique TCRbeta CDR3 rearrangement. For each sample, productive Simpson clonality was calculated as the square root of Simpson's diversity index over productive rearrangements. The clones in this table, taken by TCRdb from immuneACCESS, are in-frame only. Not every clone is retained; where verified, under half of the shortfall comes from an unresolved V gene, and the cause of the rest is unknown. V, J and clone size were drawn from that table, and D and trimming were deduced from the DNA. In all, the sample holds about 200,000 clones, and 88% of those were seen once. Jointly, the top ten make up about 1.6% of the sample.

Sequenced material: peripheral blood. This sequence uses TRBV7-9 and TRBJ2-7, with 10 junctional bases fitting TRBD1. The receptor was derived from a man between 18 and 35 years old with active or convalescent COVID-19. The CDR3 reads CASSPRDRGTYEQYF. The DNA sequence is as follows: TGTGCCAGCAGCCCGCGGGACAGGGGCACCTACGAGCAGTACTTC. Supplemented by the reference TRBV7-9 and TRBJ2-7 proteins around the CDR3, the complete variable domain is DTGVSQNPRHKITKRGQNVTFRCDPISEHNRLYWYRQTLGQGPEFLTYFQNEAQLEKSRLLSDRFSAERPKGSFSTLEIQRTEQGDSAMYLCASSPRDRGTYEQYFGPGTRLTVT.